The 8 T cell receptor beta chains below were found in one sample sequenced in a study of CD8 T cells in Susac syndrome. Random hexamers were used to reverse transcribe an amount of roughly 0.5 to 1 ug RNA. MiXCR, applied by TCRdb to the immunoSEQ multiplex PCR reads, yields one record per CDR3 protein. In the table there are 130,000 to 150,000 distinct CDR3 sequences, around 94% of which are singletons. The source material was CD8+ T cells from PBMCs. All receptors come from a human donor in good health.

The gene calls are TRBV7-2 and TRBJ1-1; D is unclear. V was trimmed by 8 bases and J by 3 bases, leaving 13 bases between them. In germline, CDR1 is SGHTA, CDR2 FQGNSA. The CDR3 consists of 13 residues. In nucleotides, the CDR3 is TGTGCCAGCGGGTTCCGGGCGGACACTGAAGCTTTCTTT. Translated: CASGFRADTEAFF.

The chain is built from TRBV28 and TRBJ2-3, with D perhaps TRBD1 (6 bases). Germline V gives CDR1 MDHEN, CDR2 SYDVKM. Trimming cost V 5 bases and J 0 bases, with 18 bases left between them. The CDR3 is 17 residues long. As DNA, the CDR3 is TGTGCCAGCAGTCCATTCGACAGGACTTCTAGCACAGATACGCAGTATTTT. Amino acids: CASSPFDRTSSTDTQYF.

The V call is TRBV9, the J call TRBJ1-5; D gene unclear. Deletions cut 3 bases from V and 5 bases from J, with 12 bases between. The CDR3 runs to 14 residues. Germline assignment: CDR1 SGDLS and CDR2 YYNGEE. Here the CDR3 reads CASSEMDGYQPQHF. CDR3 nucleotide sequence: TGTGCCAGCAGCGAGATGGACGGGTATCAGCCCCAGCATTTT.

This chain joins TRBV4-2 and TRBJ2-5, with D perhaps TRBD2 (6 bases). In germline, CDR1 is LGHNA, CDR2 YNFKEQ. V was trimmed by 0 bases and J by 3 bases, leaving 17 bases between them. This CDR3 comprises 17 residues. This CDR3 is CASSQDLDPGAEETQYF. For the CDR3, the DNA is TGTGCCAGCAGCCAAGATCTTGATCCGGGAGCGGAAGAGACCCAGTACTTC.

The chain combines TRBV3-1 with TRBJ1-2, with 9 bases that match TRBD1. This CDR3 contains 16 residues. With 1 base clipped from V and 8 bases from J, the junction kept 11 bases outside the gene matches. Germline lookup yields CDR1 LGHDT and CDR2 YNNKEL (reference sequence). CDR3 sequence (DNA): TGTGCCAGCAGCCAAGGGGACAGGGATTGGTATAGCGGCTACACCTTC. Its protein product is CASSQGDRDWYSGYTF.

The rearrangement links TRBV7-8 to TRBJ2-3, with 10 bases that match TRBD2. Germline V CDR1 and CDR2: SGHVS, FQNEAQ. This CDR3 is 15 amino acids long. V shed 4 bases, J shed 3 bases, and the junction held 4 bases outside the gene matches. The CDR3 bases are TGTGCCAGCAGCTCAGCGGGAGGGGGTACAGATACGCAGTATTTT. Protein: CASSSAGGGTDTQYF.

The J gene is TRBJ2-3, the V gene TRBV20-1; D gene ambiguous. Trimming removed 0 bases at V and 11 bases at J, with 12 bases between. The CDR3 has 12 residues. CDR1 and CDR2 from the germline V gene are DFQATT and SNEGSKA (reference sequence). The CDR3, as DNA: TGCAGTGCTAGAGAAGGGAAGTATGAGCAGTATTTT. Translating it yields CSAREGKYEQYF.

This chain links TRBV24-1 with TRBJ2-5; no definite D call. This CDR3 has 16 amino acids. CDR1 is KGHDR and CDR2 is SFDVKD in the germline V gene. V was shortened by 0 bases and J by 5 bases, with 15 bases between the two germline ends. The CDR3 sequence: CATSDLRATLMETQYF. CDR3 DNA sequence: TGTGCCACCAGTGATTTGCGAGCGACCCTTATGGAGACCCAGTACTTC.